This T cell receptor (beta chain) was captured in a study of T cells in localized non-small cell lung cancer. This CDR3 contains 15 residues. With 0 bases removed from V and 2 bases from J, the gap between germline ends came to 11 bases. From germline, CDR1 is LGHNA and CDR2 YSLEER. The repertoire was sequenced with immunoSEQ multiplex PCR; TCRdb's copy has only in-frame clones and lacks some. Found here are 45,000 to 70,000 clones, 86% of them singletons; the top ten hold 4.5% to 5.5%. As regards this clone: Antigen unknown.

Notes on the study in general: Elevated circulating T cell density in blood was associated with longer overall survival. Uninvolved adjacent lung showed higher T cell clonality than tumor.

The rearrangement links TRBV4-3 to TRBJ2-7; the D gene could be TRBD1 or TRBD2 (5 bases each). This sequence was found in a woman aged 35 to 75 with stage I lung adenocarcinoma. The sequenced sample was peripheral blood, obtained before any cancer treatment. CDR3 amino acids: CASSQDQGTPYEQYF. CDR3 in DNA: TGCGCCAGCAGCCAAGATCAAGGGACGCCCTACGAGCAGTACTTC.